This TCR beta chain originates from a study of blood T cells in healthy people across ages. Points from the study as a whole: Naive CD4+ cells and diversity were both higher in long-lived donors than in aged donors. Diversity of TCR beta per million T cells declined in a roughly linear way with age.

The CDR3 runs to 16 residues. CDR1 is MNHEY, CDR2 SMNVEV, per germline (reference sequence). Primers used in a second PCR of about 6 to 11 cycles were a sample-barcoded 5' primer and a J-beta primer mix. TCRdb fed the 5' RACE reads into MiXCR, producing one record per CDR3 protein. The profile shows about 1.6 million distinct CDR3 sequences, 34% of them singletons. Details on this clonotype: The antigen is unknown. Compared with germline, one end of the junction differs, possibly owing to a read error.

Material for sequencing was blood. This chain uses TRBV27 with TRBJ2-7, with D possibly TRBD2 on 5 matching bases. The receptor was derived from a woman in her twenties or thirties in good health. The CDR3 region has the DNA TGTACCAGCAGTTTGGCCGGGCCCCGAGGGCCCTACGAGCAGTACTTC. Its translation is CTSSLAGPRGPYEQYF.